This T cell receptor beta chain was recorded in a study of T cell responses to AZD1222 COVID-19 vaccine. Profiling relied on immunoSEQ multiplex PCR, and the TCRdb table lists in-frame clones only, not all of them. The profile covers 210,000 or so clones, with just over 90% appearing a single time and 1% taken by the ten largest. There are 18 residues in the CDR3. CDR1 SGHVS and CDR2 FNYEAQ come from the germline V gene. The V end lost 4 bases, the J end lost 0 bases, and 19 bases lay between the germline ends. The rearrangement links TRBV7-6 to TRBJ1-3; no firm D call. This TCR came from an adult in good health. Sequencing was performed on peripheral blood, taken on day 0 of MenACWY control vaccination. The CDR3 bases are TGTGCCAGCAGCTCACACCCCACCCCAGTTTCCTCTGGAAACACCATATATTTT. This encodes CASSSHPTPVSSGNTIYF.